The present T cell receptor (beta chain) was sequenced within a study of T-cell reconstitution after alpha-beta-depleted transplantation in children. Per the germline V gene, CDR1 is MDHEN and CDR2 is SYDVKM. V dropped 6 bases and J dropped 8 bases, with 14 bases sitting between them. CDR3 length: 12 amino acids. A TCRbeta library incorporating unique molecular identifiers was prepared. Each CDR3 protein gets one entry after TCRdb re-called the PCR reads with MiXCR. The sample includes a few hundred thousand distinct CDR3 sequences, approximately 30% seen only once; the top ten take 30% to 40%. The sequencing here drew on PBMCs, taken before TCRalphabeta/CD19-depleted stem cell transplant. This receptor was identified in a boy younger than two with Wiskott-Aldrich syndrome, due to receive a stem cell transplant. The chain links TRBV28 to TRBJ2-7; D may match TRBD1 or TRBD2 (5 bases each). The CDR3 DNA sequence: TGTGCCAGCAGCTTAGTGGGGGAGCAGCAGTACTTC. It specifies CASSLVGEQQYF.